These 28 T cell receptor beta chains were sequenced from one sample in a study of PD-1 blockade in mismatch repair-deficient tumors. Produced via immunoSEQ multiplex PCR; TCRdb's table is partial and in-frame only. The table records just under 65,000 clones, approximately 88% of them present only once. This sample comprised peripheral blood, obtained 52 weeks after starting pembrolizumab. The receptors originated from an adult with mismatch repair-deficient cancer.

V gene TRBV6-1 combines with J gene TRBJ2-5, with 10 bases fitting TRBD2. Germline V gene lookup returns CDR1 MNHNS and CDR2 SASEGT. CDR3 length: 15 residues. The ends lost 5 bases at V and 4 bases at J; junction bases unmatched: 7. CDR3 residues: CASSRLAGAGETQYF. The CDR3 region has the DNA TGTGCCAGCAGTAGGCTAGCGGGAGCCGGAGAGACCCAGTACTTC.

This chain links TRBV27 with TRBJ2-4; 13 bases are shared with TRBD2. The CDR3 covers 18 residues. J lost 0 bases, V lost 6 bases, and 8 bases had no gene match. The germline V gene has CDR1 MNHEY and CDR2 SMNVEV (reference sequence). CDR3 coding DNA: TGTGCCAGCAGCGAAGGGACTAGCGGGACCTTAGCCAAAAACATTCAGTACTTC. As protein: CASSEGTSGTLAKNIQYF.

This clone has only a few counts. The chain links TRBV6-6 to TRBJ1-2; D possibly corresponds to TRBD1 (6 bases). Per the germline V gene, CDR1 is MNHNY and CDR2 is SVGAGI (reference sequence). V was cut by 7 bases and J by 7 bases, with 16 bases left in between. The CDR3 has 13 amino acids. Here the CDR3 reads CASTEAGERGYTF. The CDR3 DNA reads TGTGCCAGCACGGAGGCAGGGGAGCGTGGCTACACCTTC.

V is TRBV9 and J is TRBJ2-7; 13 nucleotides match TRBD2. Losses at the gene ends were 4 bases for V and 4 bases for J; bases not matched to a gene: 5. This CDR3 is 15 amino acids long. Germline CDR1 SGDLS, CDR2 YYNGEE. The CDR3 DNA reads as TGTGCCAGCAGCTCGACTAGCGGGAGGAAGTACGAGCAGTACTTC. Its protein product is CASSSTSGRKYEQYF.

The J gene is TRBJ2-2, the V gene TRBV29-1; 7 bases map to TRBD2. This CDR3 has 16 residues. V gave up 2 bases and J gave up 2 bases; unmatched junction bases: 8. CDR1 and CDR2 from the germline V gene are SQVTM and ANQGSEA. CDR3 residues: CSVELPTSRNTGELFF. The CDR3 coding sequence is TGCAGCGTTGAATTACCGACTAGCAGAAACACCGGGGAGCTGTTTTTT.

The V call is TRBV7-9, the J call TRBJ2-3; D is unclear. V was pared by 4 bases and J by 2 bases, with 4 bases between. Germline CDR1 is SEHNR and CDR2 is FQNEAQ (reference sequence). The CDR3 extends over 12 amino acids. The CDR3 DNA reads as TGTGCCAGCAGCTGGGTCACAGATACGCAGTATTTT. Translated: CASSWVTDTQYF.

V and J are TRBV9 and TRBJ2-1; TRBD2 matches at 7 bases. J lost 4 bases, V lost 0 bases, and 10 bases had no gene match. Germline assignment: CDR1 SGDLS and CDR2 YYNGEE. This CDR3 spans 17 amino acids. The CDR3 sequence: CASSVVPRGRTYNEQFF. CDR3 nucleotides: TGTGCCAGCAGCGTAGTTCCCCGCGGGAGAACTTACAATGAGCAGTTCTTC.

In its sample, this clone was seen a few times. The genes are TRBV7-9 and TRBJ1-2; 9 nucleotides agree with TRBD1. Germline CDR1 SEHNR, CDR2 FQNEAQ (reference sequence). This CDR3 is built from 16 residues. J gave up 4 bases and V 4 bases, and 10 bases lay outside the gene matches. The CDR3 loop is CASSSPSGQGSYGYTF. The CDR3 DNA reads as TGTGCCAGCAGCTCGCCCTCGGGACAGGGATCCTATGGCTACACCTTC.

The chain uses TRBV19 and TRBJ1-2, with D unclear. In germline, CDR1 is LNHDA, CDR2 SQIVND (reference sequence). The CDR3 loop spans 14 amino acids. Trimming took 1 base from V and 2 from J, leaving 8 bases between them. This CDR3 reads CASSIGGPNYGYTF. In DNA form, the CDR3 reads TGTGCCAGTAGTATAGGAGGACCCAACTATGGCTACACCTTC.

The genes are TRBV10-3 and TRBJ2-5; D possibly matches TRBD1 or TRBD2 (5 bases each). Trimming removed 5 bases at V and 4 bases at J, with 17 bases between. From germline, CDR1 is ENHRY and CDR2 SYGVKD. CDR3 length: 15 residues. CDR3 DNA: TGTGCCATCAGTTCCGGGACGGAGAGTTCAGAGACCCAGTACTTC. Its translation is CAISSGTESSETQYF.

This chain uses TRBV11-2 with TRBJ2-7, with D unclear. CDR1 is SGHAT, CDR2 FQNNGV, per germline. This CDR3 has 14 residues. Between the trimmed V and J ends, which lost 0 bases and 6 bases, there was a span of 12 bases. The CDR3 sequence: CASSLEAVATEQYF. DNA of the CDR3: TGTGCCAGCAGCTTAGAAGCTGTTGCTACCGAGCAGTACTTC.

V and J are TRBV28 and TRBJ2-1; TRBD1 matches at 7 bases. Losses at the gene ends were 1 base for V and 3 bases for J; bases not matched to a gene: 3. CDR3 length: 15 amino acids. Germline lookup yields CDR1 MDHEN and CDR2 SYDVKM. CDR3 residues: CASSLSGTVYNEQFF. As DNA, the CDR3 is TGTGCCAGCAGTTTATCCGGGACAGTCTACAATGAGCAGTTCTTC.

The chain carries TRBV19 and TRBJ2-7, with D perhaps assigned TRBD1 or TRBD2 (5 bases each). This CDR3 comprises 13 residues. Germline lookup yields CDR1 LNHDA and CDR2 SQIVND (reference sequence). V was trimmed by 7 bases and J by 0 bases, leaving 10 bases between them. The CDR3 sequence: CASTTGTSYEQYF. CDR3 in DNA: TGTGCCAGTACCACCGGGACCTCCTACGAGCAGTACTTC.

The V and J genes are TRBV10-1 and TRBJ2-7; a weak D match, TRBD2 (5 bases). V gave up 1 base and J gave up 5 bases, with 18 bases separating them. Germline assignment: CDR1 WNHNN and CDR2 SYGVQD (reference sequence). The CDR3 runs to 16 residues. CDR3 sequence: CASSELTASTRHEQYF. The CDR3 DNA follows: TGCGCCAGCAGTGAGTTAACTGCTTCCACTAGACACGAGCAGTACTTC.

The CDR3 DNA sequence: TGTGCCAGCAGCTTAGGTCTGAGGGCGCGCGCCTCTGGCTACACCTTC. This gives the protein CASSLGLRARASGYTF. This chain joins TRBV13 and TRBJ1-2, with D hard to call. CDR3 length: 16 amino acids. The germline gives CDR1 PRHDT, CDR2 FYEKMQ (reference sequence). Trimming shortened V by 0 bases and J by 7 bases, and 18 bases separated the two germline ends. The full variable domain, with the rest looked up from reference TRBV13 and TRBJ1-2, is AAGVIQSPRHLIKEKRETATLKCYPIPRHDTVYWYQQGPGQDPQFLISFYEKMQSDKGSIPDRFSAQQFSDYHSELNMSSLELGDSALYFCASSLGLRARASGYTFGSGTRLTVV.

The gene calls are TRBV7-6 and TRBJ2-2; 10 bases agree with TRBD2. The junction had 14 bases not matched to a gene; V was cut back by 5 bases and J by 8 bases. The germline CDR1 and CDR2 sequences are SGHVS and FNYEAQ. The CDR3 has 17 residues. CDR3 residues: CASSPRTSSGSVGELFF. The CDR3 DNA follows: TGTGCCAGCAGCCCCCGCACCTCTAGCGGGAGCGTGGGGGAGCTGTTTTTT.

The CDR3 reads CASSLVLVTGEQYF. The DNA of the CDR3 is TGTGCCAGCAGCTTGGTCCTCGTGACAGGGGAACAGTATTTT. This chain links TRBV11-3 with TRBJ2-3, with TRBD1 matching over 8 bases. Trimming took 3 bases from V and 12 from J; bases not matched to a gene: 11. CDR3 size: 14 residues. Germline-derived CDR1 and CDR2 are SGHNT and YENEEA.

The J gene is TRBJ2-2, the V gene TRBV4-2; D possibly corresponds to TRBD1 (8 bases). CDR1 is LGHNA and CDR2 is YNFKEQ in the germline V gene. The CDR3 is made up of 20 amino acids. V dropped 4 bases and J dropped 6 bases, with 30 bases sitting between them. CDR3 sequence (DNA): TGTGCCAGCAGCCCCATTCAGGGGGCAAGTCTAGCGGAGGTAGCCGGGGAGCTGTTTTTT. Amino acid sequence: CASSPIQGASLAEVAGELFF.

The V gene is TRBV5-1, the J gene TRBJ2-7; TRBD2 matches 8 bases. CDR3 length equals 13 residues. V gave up 0 bases and J gave up 7 bases; unmatched junction bases: 3. The V gene's germline CDR1 is SGHRS and CDR2 YFSETQ. The CDR3 protein is CASSLAGGPEQYF. The CDR3 region has the DNA TGCGCCAGCAGCTTGGCGGGGGGGCCAGAGCAGTACTTC.

V and J are TRBV19 and TRBJ2-3; maybe TRBD1 (5 bases). Trimming removed 5 bases at V and 0 bases at J, with 21 bases between. CDR1 and CDR2 from the germline V gene are LNHDA and SQIVND (reference sequence). This CDR3 is 18 amino acids long. The chain's CDR3 is CASSPGRTSGYSTDTQYF. The CDR3 DNA reads TGTGCCAGTAGTCCCGGAAGGACATCCGGCTATAGCACAGATACGCAGTATTTT. Variable domain in full (rest from reference TRBV19 and TRBJ2-3): DGGITQSPKYLFRKEGQNVTLSCEQNLNHDAMYWYRQDPGQGLRLIYYSQIVNDFQKGDIAEGYSVSREKKESFPLTVTSAQKNPTAFYLCASSPGRTSGYSTDTQYFGPGTRLTVL.

The chain uses TRBV30 and TRBJ2-5; tentatively, D is TRBD2 (6 bases). Trimming stripped 2 bases from V and 7 bases from J, with 14 bases between. The CDR3 contains 13 residues. CDR1 is GTSNPN and CDR2 is SVGIG in the germline V gene (reference sequence). CDR3 nucleotides: TGTGCCTGGAGTCAGCGGAGGGGAGGGACCCAGTACTTC. Its protein product is CAWSQRRGGTQYF.

The rearrangement links TRBV4-1 to TRBJ2-3, with 13 bases fitting TRBD2. In germline, CDR1 is MGHRA, CDR2 YSYEKL. The length of the CDR3 is 17 residues. The junction had 8 bases not matched to a gene; V was cut back by 2 bases and J by 6 bases. CDR3 bases: TGCGCCAGCAGCCAATCCTCGGGACTAGCGGGGTCTGATACGCAGTATTTT. It is translated as CASSQSSGLAGSDTQYF.

Only one count was recorded for this clone. The genes are TRBV13 and TRBJ2-7; 10 nucleotides align to TRBD1. The CDR3 runs 14 residues. The V gene's germline CDR1 is PRHDT and CDR2 FYEKMQ (reference sequence). V shed 8 bases and J 3 bases; nucleotides not matched to a gene: 7. CDR3 nucleotides: TGTGCCAGCGCACCGGGGACAGGGGTCTACGAGCAGTACTTC. Protein product: CASAPGTGVYEQYF.

V gene TRBV19 combines with J gene TRBJ2-7; possibly TRBD1 or TRBD2 for D (5 bases each). Looked up from germline, CDR1 is LNHDA and CDR2 is SQIVND (reference sequence). With 5 bases removed from V and 1 base from J, the gap between germline ends came to 15 bases. This CDR3 has 15 amino acids. CDR3 protein: CASSPRDRSSYEQYF. The CDR3 DNA reads as TGTGCCAGTAGTCCCCGGGACCGATCATCCTACGAGCAGTACTTC.

The chain links TRBV7-2 to TRBJ2-1; D call uncertain. Trimming shortened V by 11 bases and J by 7 bases, and 12 bases separated the two germline ends. There are 11 residues in the CDR3. CDR1 is SGHTA, CDR2 FQGNSA, per germline. The CDR3: CASLGRNEQFF. The DNA of the CDR3 is TGTGCCTCGTTAGGTCGGAATGAGCAGTTCTTC.

This clone was seen only a few times. This chain connects TRBV7-9 to TRBJ2-7; 9 bases map to TRBD1. There are 15 residues in the CDR3. Germline V lookup: CDR1 SEHNR, CDR2 FQNEAQ (reference sequence). V shed 5 bases, J shed 4 bases, and the junction held 9 bases outside the gene matches. The CDR3 loop reads CASSPPGDRDYEQYF. CDR3 DNA sequence: TGTGCCAGCAGCCCGCCGGGGGACAGGGATTACGAGCAGTACTTC. The whole variable domain, filled in from reference TRBV7-9 and TRBJ2-7, reads DTGVSQNPRHKITKRGQNVTFRCDPISEHNRLYWYRQTLGQGPEFLTYFQNEAQLEKSRLLSDRFSAERPKGSFSTLEIQRTEQGDSAMYLCASSPPGDRDYEQYFGPGTRLTVT.

CDR3 loop: CSVEYQGTTGYEQYF. The CDR3 DNA follows: TGCAGCGTTGAATATCAGGGGACCACCGGGTACGAGCAGTACTTC. The rearrangement joins TRBV29-1 to TRBJ2-7; perhaps TRBD1 as D (6 bases). The CDR3 extends over 15 amino acids. Germline-derived CDR1 and CDR2 are SQVTM and ANQGSEA. The V and J ends lost 2 bases and 4 bases respectively, with 18 bases between them.

This sequence joins TRBV4-1 and TRBJ2-5, with D possibly matching TRBD2 (5 bases). This CDR3 is 14 amino acids long. Germline CDR1 reads MGHRA; CDR2 reads YSYEKL. Trimming pared 3 bases from V and 1 base from J, leaving 9 bases between. CDR3 residues: CASSHRDTQETQYF. CDR3 in DNA: TGCGCCAGCAGCCACCGGGATACCCAAGAGACCCAGTACTTC.